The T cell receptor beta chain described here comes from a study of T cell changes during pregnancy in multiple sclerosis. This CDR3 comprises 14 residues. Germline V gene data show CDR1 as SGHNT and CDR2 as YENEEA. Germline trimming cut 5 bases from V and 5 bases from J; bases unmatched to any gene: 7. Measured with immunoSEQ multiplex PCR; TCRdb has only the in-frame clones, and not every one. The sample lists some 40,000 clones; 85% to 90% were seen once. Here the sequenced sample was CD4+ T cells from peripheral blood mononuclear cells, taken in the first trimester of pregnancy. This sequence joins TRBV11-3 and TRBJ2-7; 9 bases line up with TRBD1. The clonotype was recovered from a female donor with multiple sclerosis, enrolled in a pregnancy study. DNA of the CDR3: TGTGCCAGCAGCCATGGGACAGGGATCGACGAGCAGTACTTC. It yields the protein CASSHGTGIDEQYF.